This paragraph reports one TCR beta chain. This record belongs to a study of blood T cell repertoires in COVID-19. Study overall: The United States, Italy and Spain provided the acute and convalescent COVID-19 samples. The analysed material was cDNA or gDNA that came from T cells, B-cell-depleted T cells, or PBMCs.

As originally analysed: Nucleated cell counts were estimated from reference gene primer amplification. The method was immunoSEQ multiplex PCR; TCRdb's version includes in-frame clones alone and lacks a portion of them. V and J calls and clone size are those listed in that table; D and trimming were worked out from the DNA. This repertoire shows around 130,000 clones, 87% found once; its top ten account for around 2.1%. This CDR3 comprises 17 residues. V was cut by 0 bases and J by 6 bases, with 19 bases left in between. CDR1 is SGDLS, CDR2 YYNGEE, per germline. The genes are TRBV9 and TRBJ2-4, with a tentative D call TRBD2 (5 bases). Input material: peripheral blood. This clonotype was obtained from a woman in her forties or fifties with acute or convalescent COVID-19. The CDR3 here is CASSVGGLDGMGNIQYF. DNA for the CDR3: TGTGCCAGCAGCGTAGGCGGGCTAGACGGTATGGGAAACATTCAGTACTTC.